This is a list of T cell receptor beta chains from one sample in a study of cytomegalovirus exposure and HLA in healthy donors. Data came from immunoSEQ multiplex PCR; TCRdb stores just in-frame clones and leaves some out. The table records about 110,000 clones, 88% of them present only once. The sample taken for sequencing was PBMCs. These receptors were taken from a woman in her late teens or twenties in good health and CMV-seronegative. Each CDR3 is given with its conserved first and last residue. The D gene is left open where the match is weak. Rows may omit the clone size; those that give it use once, few, many or a size class.

clone_size j_call d_call v_call cdr3_aa cdr3_nt
- TRBJ1-1 - TRBV29-1 CSPCGANHTEAFF TGCAGCCCGTGTGGGGCCAACCACACTGAAGCTTTCTTT
- TRBJ1-2 - TRBV6-5 CASSEFVDRYF TGTGCCAGCAGTGAGTTCGTCGACAGGTACTTC
- TRBJ2-3 TRBD1 TRBV5-1 CASSSYPGTEYTDTQYF TGCGCCAGCAGCTCTTATCCCGGGACAGAATACACAGATACGCAGTATTTT
- TRBJ2-2 TRBD1 TRBV19 CASSITTGGFGELFF TGTGCCAGTAGTATCACGACAGGGGGCTTCGGGGAGCTGTTTTTT
- TRBJ2-4 TRBD1 TRBV28 CASSTPLTGNIQYF TGTGCCAGCAGTACCCCCCTGACAGGGAACATTCAGTACTTC
- TRBJ1-2 TRBD1 TRBV4-3 CASGDRALSGYTF TGCGCCAGCGGGGACAGGGCTCTCTCTGGCTACACCTTC
once TRBJ2-7 TRBD1 TRBV7-9 CASRPDVTGVEQYF TGTGCCAGCAGACCCGATGTTACAGGGGTCGAGCAGTACTTC
- TRBJ1-5 - TRBV18 CASSPSGNQPQHF TGTGCCAGCTCACCATCAGGGAATCAGCCCCAGCATTTT
- TRBJ2-1 - TRBV7-3 CASSLDVGPSEQFF TGTGCCAGCAGCTTAGACGTGGGCCCGAGTGAGCAGTTCTTC
- TRBJ2-3 TRBD2 TRBV27 CASSQGGRGGPDTQYF TGTGCCAGCAGTCAGGGGGGGCGGGGGGGCCCAGATACGCAGTATTTT
- TRBJ2-1 TRBD2 TRBV7-9 CASSLPREGNEQFF TGTGCCAGCAGCTTGCCCAGGGAGGGCAATGAGCAGTTCTTC
- TRBJ1-2 - TRBV9 CASSLTDYFYGYTF TGTGCCAGCAGCTTGACCGACTACTTTTATGGCTACACCTTC
- TRBJ2-1 TRBD2 TRBV5-6 CASSLGLAGAINEQFF TGTGCCAGCAGCTTAGGACTAGCGGGGGCGATAAATGAGCAGTTCTTC
- TRBJ1-4 - TRBV4-3 CASSQVEATNEKLFF TGCGCCAGCAGCCAAGTGGAGGCAACTAATGAAAAACTGTTTTTT
- TRBJ2-3 TRBD2 TRBV9 CASSVRGGSWTDTQYF TGTGCCAGCAGCGTTCGGGGGGGATCCTGGACAGATACGCAGTATTTT
- TRBJ2-7 - TRBV6-1 CASSDRGRPSEQYF TGTGCCAGCAGTGATCGGGGTCGCCCGTCGGAGCAGTACTTC
- TRBJ2-1 - TRBV5-6 CASRVFSGDASYNEQFF TGTGCCAGCAGGGTTTTTTCGGGGGACGCATCCTACAATGAGCAGTTCTTC
- TRBJ1-3 - TRBV14 CASSRLGGAGNTIYF TGTGCCAGCAGTCGACTAGGAGGGGCAGGAAACACCATATATTTT
- TRBJ2-1 TRBD2 TRBV11-2 CASSFTSGGHNEQFF TGTGCCAGCAGCTTCACTAGCGGGGGGCACAATGAGCAGTTCTTC
- TRBJ1-1 - TRBV2 CASGREQVLNTEAFF TGTGCCAGCGGACGAGAACAGGTTTTGAACACTGAAGCTTTCTTT
- TRBJ2-7 TRBD1 TRBV9 CASNRQGGYEQYF TGTGCCAGCAACCGACAGGGGGGCTACGAGCAGTACTTC
- TRBJ2-3 - TRBV9 CASSVPLGGASTDTQYF TGTGCCAGCAGCGTACCGCTCGGAGGGGCTAGCACAGATACGCAGTATTTT
- TRBJ2-1 - TRBV19 CASRGWGGLRNEQFF TGTGCCAGTAGAGGGTGGGGGGGGCTGCGTAATGAGCAGTTCTTC
- TRBJ2-1 - TRBV5-6 CASSLVSHSYNEQFF TGTGCCAGCAGCTTGGTGAGCCACTCCTACAATGAGCAGTTCTTC
- TRBJ2-3 - TRBV9 CASSVNREGGDTQYF TGTGCCAGCAGCGTTAATCGAGAGGGAGGCGATACGCAGTATTTT
- TRBJ1-5 - TRBV9 CASSVGGDGQPQHF TGTGCCAGCAGCGTAGGCGGGGATGGGCAGCCCCAGCATTTT
- TRBJ1-2 TRBD1 TRBV6-5 CASSPKTGEAVGYTF TGTGCCAGCAGTCCCAAGACAGGGGAGGCGGTTGGCTACACCTTC
once TRBJ2-1 - TRBV27 CASSPRFAEGANEQFF TGTGCCAGCAGTCCTAGATTTGCGGAGGGGGCGAATGAGCAGTTCTTC
- TRBJ2-5 TRBD2 TRBV25-1 CASSEYASGTQYF TGTGCCAGCAGTGAATACGCTAGCGGGACCCAGTACTTC
- TRBJ2-4 TRBD2 TRBV15 CATASGARNIQYF TGTGCCACCGCTAGCGGGGCCCGAAACATTCAGTACTTC
- TRBJ1-2 - TRBV23-1 CASSRDLGDSDYGYTF TGCGCCAGCAGTCGAGACTTAGGGGATTCGGACTATGGCTACACCTTC
once TRBJ2-7 TRBD2 TRBV27 CASRRPTSGSKYEQYF TGTGCCAGCAGACGTCCTACTAGCGGGAGTAAGTACGAGCAGTACTTC
- TRBJ2-6 TRBD1 TRBV5-1 CASSSIQGPATSGANVLTF TGCGCCAGCAGCTCGATACAGGGGCCCGCTACTTCTGGGGCCAACGTCCTGACTTTC
- TRBJ1-6 - TRBV28 CASSSGTRGSPLHF TGTGCCAGCAGTTCTGGGACGCGGGGCTCACCCCTCCACTTT
- TRBJ2-4 TRBD1 TRBV19 CASSLSRDRGRDIQYF TGTGCCAGTAGTCTAAGCCGGGACAGGGGACGAGACATTCAGTACTTC
- TRBJ1-5 - TRBV28 CASSLSGGGNQPQHF TGTGCCAGCAGTTTATCTGGGGGCGGCAATCAGCCCCAGCATTTT
- TRBJ1-1 - TRBV28 CASSSQRTGSTEAFF TGTGCCAGCAGTTCCCAGCGTACAGGGAGCACTGAAGCTTTCTTT
many TRBJ1-3 - TRBV5-4 CASSLAQGNTIYF TGTGCCAGCAGCTTAGCTCAAGGAAACACCATATATTTT
- TRBJ2-5 TRBD1 TRBV6-5 CASVETGKETQYF TGTGCCAGCGTAGAGACAGGGAAAGAGACCCAGTACTTC
- TRBJ2-2 - TRBV11-2 CASSLASGLGDTGELFF TGTGCCAGCAGCTTAGCGTCAGGGTTGGGTGACACCGGGGAGCTGTTTTTT
- TRBJ1-1 - TRBV2 CASKNSVPTEAFF TGTGCCAGCAAAAACAGTGTCCCCACTGAAGCTTTCTTT
- TRBJ1-2 - TRBV6-1 CASSEPGPANYGYTF TGTGCCAGCAGTGAACCAGGGCCCGCTAACTATGGCTACACCTTC
- TRBJ2-3 - TRBV5-1 CASSDLTGDTQYF TGCGCCAGCTCTGATTTAACGGGGGATACGCAGTATTTT
- TRBJ1-6 - TRBV4-2 CASSQDQNPGSPLHF TGTGCCAGCAGCCAAGATCAGAACCCGGGTTCACCCCTCCACTTT
- TRBJ1-5 - TRBV27 CASRVRGSGMPQHF TGTGCCAGCAGGGTAAGGGGAAGCGGGATGCCCCAGCATTTT
once TRBJ1-3 TRBD1 TRBV28 CASSLGTGNTIYF TGTGCCAGCAGTTTAGGGACAGGGAACACCATATATTTT
- TRBJ1-2 TRBD1 TRBV29-1 CSVARTGDHRGYTF TGCAGCGTGGCCAGGACAGGCGATCACCGTGGCTACACCTTC
- TRBJ2-1 TRBD1 TRBV2 CASSPIRADRGRGNEQFF TGTGCCAGCAGCCCCATAAGGGCGGACAGGGGAAGGGGCAATGAGCAGTTCTTC
- TRBJ2-1 - TRBV27 CASRGHGSDEQFF TGTGCCAGCAGGGGCCACGGTAGCGATGAGCAGTTCTTC
- TRBJ2-3 - TRBV5-1 CASSFDTYTDTQYF TGCGCCAGCAGCTTCGACACCTACACAGATACGCAGTATTTT
- TRBJ1-2 - TRBV6-1 CASSELQGLGGYTF TGTGCCAGCAGTGAATTGCAGGGATTGGGTGGCTACACCTTC
- TRBJ2-3 TRBD2 TRBV7-6 CASSLVGRGFTDTQYF TGTGCCAGCAGCTTAGTAGGGCGGGGGTTCACAGATACGCAGTATTTT
- TRBJ2-5 - TRBV5-4 CASSSDRQETQYF TGTGCCAGCAGCTCGGACAGACAAGAGACCCAGTACTTC
- TRBJ2-5 - TRBV18 CASSSQGQKETQYF TGTGCCAGCTCATCGCAGGGTCAAAAAGAGACCCAGTACTTC
few TRBJ1-1 - TRBV7-9 CASSWQENTEAFF TGTGCCAGCTCTTGGCAGGAGAACACTGAAGCTTTCTTT
- TRBJ2-5 - TRBV27 CASSSNLRTQYF TGTGCCAGCAGTTCGAACTTACGGACCCAGTACTTC
- TRBJ2-1 - TRBV13 CASSLSLAEVYNEQFF TGTGCCAGCAGCTTGTCACTAGCAGAAGTTTACAATGAGCAGTTCTTC
- TRBJ2-5 - TRBV27 CASSPPGTPETQYF TGTGCCAGCAGTCCCCCCGGGACACCAGAGACCCAGTACTTC